What follows describes a single T cell receptor (beta chain). There is no known antigen for this receptor. No qualities accompany the bases; no much larger clone lies one base away. What the time point label conveys for this sample: cells obtained before transplantation from donor or recipient. CD3+CD4+ and CD3+CD8+ populations were FACS-sorted from unstimulated pre-transplant donor and recipient cells taken from spleen or lymph nodes. Library preparation used the immunoSEQ multiplex PCR assay. For most patients, genomic DNA was isolated using the Qiagen DNeasy Blood and Tissue Kit and was shipped frozen to Adaptive Biotechnologies for TCR sequencing. High-throughput TCR-beta CDR3 sequencing of genomic DNA from most patients was performed by Adaptive Biotechnologies. In the source study's methods: Adaptive's ImmunoSEQ software supplied the TCR sequencing data for more than 15 patients, while MiXCR and VDJtools were used to process three other patients. CD4 versus CD8 sorting errors were corrected by removing sequences found in both subsets at a frequency ratio below 5:1. CDR3 nucleotide sequences shared by donor and recipient were removed because the origin of these sequences could not be assigned. Alloreactive clones required at least 2-fold expansion over unstimulated cells and minimum CFSE-low frequency of 0.002% (template counts) or 0.001% (read counts). A clone was considered mappable if detected in the sequenced pre-transplant spleen, lymph node, or MLR CFSE-low populations of the donor or recipient. Cumulative frequency of alloreactive clones was calculated as a percentage of all sequences weighted by copy number. TCRdb retrieved this table from immuneACCESS and kept in-frame rearrangements only. Not all clones are present; in checked studies, unresolved V genes account for under half, and no reason is known for the remainder. V and J calls and clone size come straight from that table; D and trimming were deduced from the DNA. The sample table contains 80,000 to 100,000 clones; only one count was recorded for roughly 90% of them. Around 0.17% of the sample belongs to the ten largest clones.

This sample was included in a study of graft-versus-host responses after intestinal transplantation (dated by TCRdb to 2020 to 2022). Concerning the study at large: The transplants that recipients got were multivisceral, liver-intestinal, or isolated intestinal. All recipients received anti-thymocyte globulin induction followed by maintenance tacrolimus and steroids for 3 to 4 years. After intestinal transplantation, graft-versus-host and host-versus-graft alloreactive T cell clones were followed in the graft, circulation and bone marrow using bulk TCR-beta CDR3 sequencing. Alloreactive clones were identified by sequencing pre-transplant mixed lymphocyte reaction products and comparing them with unstimulated pre-transplant donor and recipient T cells. The cohort enrolled 20 to 30 intestinal transplant recipients including one retransplant, and 3 patients lacking pretransplant specimens were excluded. A peak of at least 4% donor T cells among recipient peripheral blood mononuclear cells was the definition used for donor T cell macrochimerism. Instead of going to the commercial service, samples from a few later patients were sequenced in-house on an Illumina MiSeq and processed with MiXCR. Broader findings and caveats from the paper: Conclusions were limited by the relatively low number and heterogeneity of intestinal transplant patients. GvH clones were found in recipient bone marrow, and some of the GvH clones appeared earlier in ileal mucosa or blood, which is consistent with an intestinal mucosal origin. High GvH to HvG T cell clonal ratios were observed in the allografts of patients with donor T cell macrochimerism. Early after transplant, peak levels of circulating GvH clones were found to be associated with declines in HvG clones.

The CDR3 numbers 15 residues from cysteine through phenylalanine. Only the CDR3 DNA is retained, 45 bases long and in frame from the first base. Clipping removes 5 bases from V and 0 bases from J, with 6 as the unmatched junction base count. Based on the germline V gene, the CDR1 and CDR2 sequences are SNHLY and FYNNEI. This TCR derives from a human donor who received an intestinal transplant. The sequence is built from TRBV2 and TRBJ2-5; 7 bases in the middle match TRBD2. The sequences come from unstimulated CD4+ T cells sorted from spleen or lymph node cells, collected before intestinal transplant. The sequence in DNA is TGTGCCAGCAGTTCTCCCGGGACTAACCAAGAGACCCAGTACTTC. This yields the protein CASSSPGTNQETQYF.